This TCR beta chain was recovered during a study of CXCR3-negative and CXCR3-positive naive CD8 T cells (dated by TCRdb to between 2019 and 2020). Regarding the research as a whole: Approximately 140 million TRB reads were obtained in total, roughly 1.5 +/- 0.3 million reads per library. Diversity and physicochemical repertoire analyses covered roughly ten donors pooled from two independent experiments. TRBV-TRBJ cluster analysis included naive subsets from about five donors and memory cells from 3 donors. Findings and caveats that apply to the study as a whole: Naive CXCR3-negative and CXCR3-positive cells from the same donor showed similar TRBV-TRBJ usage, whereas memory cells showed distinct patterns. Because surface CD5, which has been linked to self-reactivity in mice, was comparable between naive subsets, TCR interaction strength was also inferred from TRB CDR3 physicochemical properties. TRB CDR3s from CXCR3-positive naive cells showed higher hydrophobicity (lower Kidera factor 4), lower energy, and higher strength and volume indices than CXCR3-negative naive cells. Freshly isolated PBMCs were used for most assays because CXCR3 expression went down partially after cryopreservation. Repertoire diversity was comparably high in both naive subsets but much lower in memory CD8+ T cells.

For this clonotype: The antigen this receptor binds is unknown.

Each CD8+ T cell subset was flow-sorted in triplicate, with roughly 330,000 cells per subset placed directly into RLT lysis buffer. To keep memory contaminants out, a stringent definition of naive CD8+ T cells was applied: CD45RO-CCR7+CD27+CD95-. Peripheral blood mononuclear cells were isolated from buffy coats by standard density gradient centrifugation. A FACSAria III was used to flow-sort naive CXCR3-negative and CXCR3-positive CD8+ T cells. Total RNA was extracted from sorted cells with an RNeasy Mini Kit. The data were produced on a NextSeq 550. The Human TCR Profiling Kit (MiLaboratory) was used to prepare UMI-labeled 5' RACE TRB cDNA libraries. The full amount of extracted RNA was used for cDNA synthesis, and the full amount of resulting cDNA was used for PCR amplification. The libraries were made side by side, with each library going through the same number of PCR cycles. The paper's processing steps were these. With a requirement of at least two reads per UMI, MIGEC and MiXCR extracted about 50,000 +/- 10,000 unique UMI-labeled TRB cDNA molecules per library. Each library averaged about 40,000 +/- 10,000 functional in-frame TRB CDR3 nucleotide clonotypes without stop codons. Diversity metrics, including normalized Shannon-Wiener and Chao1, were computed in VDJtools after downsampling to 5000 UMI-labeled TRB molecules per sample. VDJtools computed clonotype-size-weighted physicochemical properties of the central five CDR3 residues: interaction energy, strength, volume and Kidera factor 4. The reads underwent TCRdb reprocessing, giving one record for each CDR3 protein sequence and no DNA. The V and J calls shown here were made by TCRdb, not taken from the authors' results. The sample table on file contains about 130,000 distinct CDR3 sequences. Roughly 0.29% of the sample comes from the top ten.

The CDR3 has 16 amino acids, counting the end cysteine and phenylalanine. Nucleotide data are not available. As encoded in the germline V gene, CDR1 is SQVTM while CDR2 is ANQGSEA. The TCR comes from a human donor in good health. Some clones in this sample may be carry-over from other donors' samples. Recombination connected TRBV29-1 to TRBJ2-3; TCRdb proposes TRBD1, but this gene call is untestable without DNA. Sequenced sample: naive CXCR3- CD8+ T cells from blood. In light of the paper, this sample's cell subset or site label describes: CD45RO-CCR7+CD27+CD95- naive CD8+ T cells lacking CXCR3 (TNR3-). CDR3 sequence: CSVEEELSLHTDTQYF.